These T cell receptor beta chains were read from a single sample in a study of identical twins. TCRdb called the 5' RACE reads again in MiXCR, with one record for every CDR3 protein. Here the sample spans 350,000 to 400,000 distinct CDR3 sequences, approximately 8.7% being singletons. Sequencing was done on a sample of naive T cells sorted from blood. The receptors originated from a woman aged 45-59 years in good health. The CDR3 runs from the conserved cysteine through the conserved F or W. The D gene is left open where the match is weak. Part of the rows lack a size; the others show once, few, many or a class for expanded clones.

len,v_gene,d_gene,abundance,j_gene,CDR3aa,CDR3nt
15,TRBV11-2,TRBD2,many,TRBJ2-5,CASSILAGPQETQYF,TGTGCCAGCAGCATACTAGCGGGTCCCCAAGAGACCCAGTACTTC
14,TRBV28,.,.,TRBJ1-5,CASSLGPPGQPQHF,TGTGCCAGCAGCCTCGGGCCTCCCGGTCAGCCCCAGCATTTT
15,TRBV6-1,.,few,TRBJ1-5,CASSDDSGSNQPQHF,TGTGCCAGCAGTGATGACAGCGGCAGCAATCAGCCCCAGCATTTT
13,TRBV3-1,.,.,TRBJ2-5,CASSRNSRETQYF,TGTGCCAGCAGCCGTAATAGCAGGGAGACCCAGTACTTC
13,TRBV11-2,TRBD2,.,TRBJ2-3,CASMAGGPGTQYF,TGTGCCAGCATGGCGGGAGGGCCGGGTACGCAGTATTTT
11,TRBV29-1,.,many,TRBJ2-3,CSAPQGDTQYF,TGCAGCGCCCCCCAAGGAGATACGCAGTATTTT
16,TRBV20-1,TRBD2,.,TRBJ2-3,CSARLTSGSFADTQYF,TGCAGTGCTCGCCTGACTAGCGGGAGTTTCGCAGATACGCAGTATTTT
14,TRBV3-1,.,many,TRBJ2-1,CASSPDVVLNEQFF,TGTGCCAGCAGTCCCGATGTCGTCCTCAATGAGCAGTTCTTC
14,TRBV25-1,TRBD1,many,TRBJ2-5,CASSGSGGWETQYF,TGTGCCAGCAGTGGCTCAGGGGGCTGGGAGACCCAGTACTTC
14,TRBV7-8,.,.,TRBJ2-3,CASSLWDSTDTQYF,TGTGCCAGCAGCTTATGGGACAGCACAGATACGCAGTATTTT
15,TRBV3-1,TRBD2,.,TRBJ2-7,CASSQSPSGSYEQYF,TGTGCCAGCAGCCAATCGCCTAGCGGCTCCTACGAGCAGTACTTC
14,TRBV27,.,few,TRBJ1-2,CASSREGGVYGYTF,TGTGCCAGCAGTAGGGAGGGGGGAGTGTATGGCTACACCTTC
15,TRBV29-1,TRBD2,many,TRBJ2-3,CSVITSGPSTDTQYF,TGCAGCGTAATTACTAGCGGTCCTAGCACAGATACGCAGTATTTT
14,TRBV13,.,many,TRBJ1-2,CASSLQGANYGYTF,TGTGCCAGCAGCTTACAGGGCGCTAACTATGGCTACACCTTC
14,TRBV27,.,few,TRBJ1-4,CASRMTLANEKLFF,TGTGCCAGCAGAATGACCTTGGCTAATGAAAAACTGTTTTTT
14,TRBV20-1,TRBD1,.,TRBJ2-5,CSARPGTGGETQYF,TGCAGTGCTAGACCCGGGACAGGTGGAGAGACCCAGTACTTC
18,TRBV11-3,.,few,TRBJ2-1,CASSLVVGSFSSYNEQFF,TGTGCCAGCAGCTTAGTCGTTGGTTCCTTCAGCTCCTACAATGAGCAGTTCTTC
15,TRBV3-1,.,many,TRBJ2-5,CASSQGAGNQETQYF,TGTGCCAGCAGCCAAGGGGCAGGGAACCAAGAGACCCAGTACTTC
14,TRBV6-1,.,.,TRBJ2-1,CASTQAGPYNEQFF,TGTGCCAGCACCCAAGCGGGCCCCTACAATGAGCAGTTCTTC
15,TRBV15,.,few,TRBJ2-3,CATSRDQGSTDTQYF,TGTGCCACCAGCAGAGATCAGGGAAGCACAGATACGCAGTATTTT
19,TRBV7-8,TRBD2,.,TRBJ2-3,CASSLEGLAGVAEADTQYF,TGTGCCAGCAGCTTAGAGGGGCTAGCGGGAGTAGCGGAAGCAGATACGCAGTATTTT
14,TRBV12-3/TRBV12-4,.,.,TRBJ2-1,CASIGLSSYNEQFF,TGTGCCAGCATTGGATTGAGCTCCTACAATGAGCAGTTCTTC
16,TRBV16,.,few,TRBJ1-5,CASSQLGRGEGQPQHF,TGTGCCAGCAGCCAATTGGGCAGGGGAGAGGGGCAGCCCCAGCATTTT
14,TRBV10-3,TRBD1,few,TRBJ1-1,CAISAQGADTEAFF,TGTGCCATCAGTGCCCAGGGGGCAGACACTGAAGCTTTCTTT
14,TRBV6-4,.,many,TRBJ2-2,CASSDSIYTGELFF,TGTGCCAGCAGTGACTCGATTTACACCGGGGAGCTGTTTTTT
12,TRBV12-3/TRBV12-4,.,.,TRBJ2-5,CASRGMVETQYF,TGTGCCAGCCGGGGTATGGTGGAGACCCAGTACTTC
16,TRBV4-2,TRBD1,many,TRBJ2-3,CASSQVLQGSTDTQYF,TGTGCCAGCAGCCAAGTCTTACAGGGGTCCACAGATACGCAGTATTTT
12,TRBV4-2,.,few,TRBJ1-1,CASSHKEAGAFF,TGTGCCAGCAGCCATAAAGAGGCGGGAGCTTTCTTT
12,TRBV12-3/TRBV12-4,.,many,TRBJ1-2,CASTPGHYGYTF,TGTGCCAGCACCCCAGGACACTATGGCTACACCTTC
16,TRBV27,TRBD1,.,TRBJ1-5,CASRAQGAPPFKPQHF,TGTGCCAGCAGAGCACAGGGGGCGCCCCCCTTTAAGCCCCAGCATTTT
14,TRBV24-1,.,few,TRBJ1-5,CATSDLGLGEPQHF,TGTGCCACCAGTGACTTAGGACTCGGCGAGCCCCAGCATTTT
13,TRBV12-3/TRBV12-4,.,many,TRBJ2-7,CASSFNTNYEQYF,TGTGCCAGCAGTTTTAACACCAACTACGAGCAGTACTTC
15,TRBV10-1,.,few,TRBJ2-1,CASSESRVTGNEQFF,TGCGCCAGCAGTGAGTCGAGGGTGACGGGGAATGAGCAGTTCTTC
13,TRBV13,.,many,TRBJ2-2,CASITFDTGELFF,TGTGCCAGCATCACGTTCGACACCGGGGAGCTGTTTTTT
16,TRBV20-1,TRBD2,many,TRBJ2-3,CSARDSQAGGADTQYF,TGCAGTGCTAGAGATTCCCAGGCGGGAGGGGCAGATACGCAGTATTTT
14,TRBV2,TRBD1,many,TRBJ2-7,CASSPGTGTYEQYF,TGTGCCAGCAGTCCCGGGACAGGGACTTACGAGCAGTACTTC
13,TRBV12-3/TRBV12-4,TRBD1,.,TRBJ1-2,CASSLGTGAGYTF,TGTGCCAGCAGTTTAGGGACAGGAGCTGGCTACACCTTC
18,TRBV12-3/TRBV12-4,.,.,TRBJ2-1,CASSLGPIVGSSYNEQFF,TGTGCCAGCAGTTTAGGGCCTATTGTCGGGAGCTCCTACAATGAGCAGTTCTTC
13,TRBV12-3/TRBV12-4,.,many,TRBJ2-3,CASVLASTDTQYF,TGTGCCAGCGTTCTAGCGAGCACAGATACGCAGTATTTT
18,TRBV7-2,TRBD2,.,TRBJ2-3,CASSKRGVAGRGTDTQYF,TGTGCCAGCAGCAAAAGAGGGGTAGCGGGGAGGGGCACAGATACGCAGTATTTT
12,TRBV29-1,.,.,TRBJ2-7,CSVDRGGEEQYF,TGCAGCGTGGACAGAGGAGGGGAAGAGCAGTACTTC
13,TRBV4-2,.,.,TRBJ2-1,CASSQEGANEQFF,TGTGCCAGCAGCCAAGAGGGGGCCAATGAGCAGTTCTTC
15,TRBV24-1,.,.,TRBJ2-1,CATSDFRASYNEQFF,TGTGCCACCAGTGATTTCCGGGCCTCCTACAATGAGCAGTTCTTC
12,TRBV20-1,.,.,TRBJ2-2,CSAMASTGELFF,TGCAGTGCTATGGCCAGCACCGGGGAGCTGTTTTTT